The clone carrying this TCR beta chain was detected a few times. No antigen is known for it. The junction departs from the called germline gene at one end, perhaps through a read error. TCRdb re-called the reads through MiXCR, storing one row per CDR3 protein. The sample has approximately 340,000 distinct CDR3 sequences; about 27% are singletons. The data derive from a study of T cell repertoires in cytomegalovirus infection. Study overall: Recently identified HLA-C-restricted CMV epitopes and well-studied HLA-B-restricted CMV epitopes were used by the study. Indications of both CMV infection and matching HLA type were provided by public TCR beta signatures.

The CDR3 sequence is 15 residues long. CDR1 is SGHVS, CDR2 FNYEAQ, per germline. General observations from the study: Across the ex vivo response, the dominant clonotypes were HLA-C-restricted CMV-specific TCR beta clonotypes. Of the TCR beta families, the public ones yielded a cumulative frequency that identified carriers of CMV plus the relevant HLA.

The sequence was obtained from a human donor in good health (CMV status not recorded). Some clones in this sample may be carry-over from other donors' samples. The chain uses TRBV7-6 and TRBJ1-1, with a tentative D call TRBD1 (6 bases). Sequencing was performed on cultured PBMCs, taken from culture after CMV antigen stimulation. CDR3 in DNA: TGTGCTAGCAGCTTAGAGGGGGGCTGGGACACTGAAGCTTTCTTT. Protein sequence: CASSLEGGWDTEAFF. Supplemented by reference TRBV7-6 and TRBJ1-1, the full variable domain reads GAGVSQSPRYKVTKRGQDVALRCDPISGHVSLYWYRQALGQGPEFLTYFNYEAQQDKSGLPNDRFSAERPEGSISTLTIQRTEQRDSAMYRCASSLEGGWDTEAFFGQGTRLTVV.